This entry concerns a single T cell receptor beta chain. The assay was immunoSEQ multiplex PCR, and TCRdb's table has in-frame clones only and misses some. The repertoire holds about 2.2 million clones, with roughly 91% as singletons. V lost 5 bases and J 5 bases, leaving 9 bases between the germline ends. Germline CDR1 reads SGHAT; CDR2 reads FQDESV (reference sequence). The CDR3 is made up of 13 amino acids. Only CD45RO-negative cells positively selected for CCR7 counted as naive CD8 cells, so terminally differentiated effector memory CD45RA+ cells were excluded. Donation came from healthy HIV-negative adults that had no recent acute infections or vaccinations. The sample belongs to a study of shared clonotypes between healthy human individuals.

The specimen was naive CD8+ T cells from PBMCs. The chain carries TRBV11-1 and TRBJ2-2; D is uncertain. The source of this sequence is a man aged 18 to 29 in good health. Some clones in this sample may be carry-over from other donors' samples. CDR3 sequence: CASSLVWTGELFF. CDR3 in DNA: TGTGCCAGCAGCCTCGTGTGGACCGGGGAGCTGTTTTTT. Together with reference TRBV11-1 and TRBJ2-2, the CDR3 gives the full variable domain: EAEVAQSPRYKITEKSQAVAFWCDPISGHATLYWYRQILGQGPELLVQFQDESVVDDSQLPKDRFSAERLKGVDSTLKIQPAELGDSAMYLCASSLVWTGELFFGEGSRLTVL.